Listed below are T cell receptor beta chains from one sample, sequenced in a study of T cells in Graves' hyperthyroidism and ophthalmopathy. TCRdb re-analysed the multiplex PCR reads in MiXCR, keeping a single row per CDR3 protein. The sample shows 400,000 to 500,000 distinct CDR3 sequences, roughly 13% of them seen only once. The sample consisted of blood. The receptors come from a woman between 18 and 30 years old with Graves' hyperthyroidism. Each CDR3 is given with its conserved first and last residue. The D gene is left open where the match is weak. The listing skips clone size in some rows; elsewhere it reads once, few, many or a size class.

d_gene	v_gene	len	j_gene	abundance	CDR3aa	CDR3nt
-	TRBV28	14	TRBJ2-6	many	CASSPLVGANVLTF	TGTGCCAGCAGTCCCCTGGTCGGGGCCAACGTCCTGACTTTC
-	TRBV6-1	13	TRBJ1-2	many	CASSTRTRYGYTF	TGTGCCAGCAGCACAAGGACACGCTATGGCTACACCTTC
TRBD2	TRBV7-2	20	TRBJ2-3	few	CASSFHAARLAGGEGDTQYF	TGTGCCAGCAGCTTTCATGCCGCAAGACTAGCGGGAGGGGAGGGGGATACGCAGTATTTT
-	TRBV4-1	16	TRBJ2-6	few	CASSQGVSSGANVLTF	TGCGCCAGCAGCCAAGGAGTAAGCTCTGGGGCCAACGTCCTGACTTTC
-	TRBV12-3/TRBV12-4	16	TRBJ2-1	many	CASSLAGGSIYNEQFF	TGTGCCAGCAGTTTAGCGGGAGGCTCCATCTACAATGAGCAGTTCTTC
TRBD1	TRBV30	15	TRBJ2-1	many	CAWSVGTGAWNEQFF	TGTGCCTGGAGTGTAGGGACAGGGGCATGGAATGAGCAGTTCTTC
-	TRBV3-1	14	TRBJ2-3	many	CASSPTKGARSQYF	TGTGCCAGCAGCCCCACTAAAGGCGCCCGTTCGCAGTATTTT
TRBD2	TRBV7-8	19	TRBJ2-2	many	CASSLGRTSGRSGTGELFF	TGTGCCAGCAGCTTAGGAAGGACTAGCGGGAGATCAGGAACCGGGGAGCTGTTTTTT
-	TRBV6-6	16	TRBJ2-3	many	CASSYLASGLTDTQYF	TGTGCCAGCAGTTACCTAGCGAGCGGGTTGACAGATACGCAGTATTTT
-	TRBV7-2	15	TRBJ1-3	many	CASSLAHGPGNTIYF	TGTGCCAGCAGCTTAGCACACGGCCCTGGAAACACCATATATTTT
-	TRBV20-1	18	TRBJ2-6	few	CSASPWDTENPGANVLTF	TGCAGTGCTAGCCCCTGGGACACCGAAAACCCTGGGGCCAACGTCCTGACTTTC
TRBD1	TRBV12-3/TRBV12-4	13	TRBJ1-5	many	CASSTTGTQPQHF	TGTGCCAGCAGTACGACAGGGACTCAGCCCCAGCATTTT
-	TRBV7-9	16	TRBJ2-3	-	CASSLAGLYPTDTQYF	TGTGCCAGCAGCTTAGCGGGACTTTACCCCACAGATACGCAGTATTTT
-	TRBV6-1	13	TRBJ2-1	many	CASGDGSYNEQFF	TGTGCCAGCGGGGACGGGTCCTACAATGAGCAGTTCTTC
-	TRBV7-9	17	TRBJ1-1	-	CASSVTGEGTIHTEAFF	TGTGCCAGCAGCGTTACCGGGGAGGGGACGATTCACACTGAAGCTTTCTTT
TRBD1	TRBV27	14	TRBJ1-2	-	CASSYQGASYGYTF	TGTGCCAGCAGTTATCAGGGGGCGAGCTATGGCTACACCTTC
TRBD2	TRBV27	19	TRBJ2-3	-	CASSRRPGASGDSTDTQYF	TGTGCCAGCAGTAGACGGCCCGGGGCTAGCGGGGACAGCACAGATACGCAGTATTTT
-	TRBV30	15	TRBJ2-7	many	CAWSGWFRGPYEQYF	TGTGCCTGGAGCGGTTGGTTCCGAGGGCCCTACGAGCAGTACTTC
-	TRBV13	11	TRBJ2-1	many	CASSHRNEQFF	TGTGCCAGCAGCCATAGAAATGAGCAGTTCTTC
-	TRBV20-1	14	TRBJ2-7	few	CSARRLLDSYEQYF	TGCAGTGCTAGAAGGCTACTCGACTCCTACGAGCAGTACTTC
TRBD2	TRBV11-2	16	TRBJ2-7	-	CASSGPGTSGKVEQYF	TGTGCCAGCAGCGGACCCGGGACTAGCGGGAAAGTCGAGCAGTACTTC
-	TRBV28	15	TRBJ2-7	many	CASSLFTAGLDEQYF	TGTGCCAGCAGTTTATTTACTGCAGGCCTGGACGAGCAGTACTTC
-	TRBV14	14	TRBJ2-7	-	CASSHIQGSYEQYF	TGTGCCAGCAGTCACATACAGGGATCCTACGAGCAGTACTTC
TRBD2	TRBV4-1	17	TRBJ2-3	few	CASSQEGAGGQTDTQYF	TGCGCCAGCAGCCAAGAGGGGGCGGGAGGGCAAACAGATACGCAGTATTTT
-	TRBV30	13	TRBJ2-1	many	CAWSVLPLNEQFF	TGTGCCTGGAGTGTACTGCCATTGAATGAGCAGTTCTTC
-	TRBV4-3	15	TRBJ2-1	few	CASSQDPHPDNEQFF	TGCGCCAGCAGCCAAGATCCCCACCCGGACAATGAGCAGTTCTTC
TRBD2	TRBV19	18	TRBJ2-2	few	CASTIGPGLAGNTGELFF	TGTGCCAGTACCATAGGGCCGGGACTAGCGGGTAACACCGGGGAGCTGTTTTTT
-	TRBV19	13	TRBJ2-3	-	CASSPSRGREQYF	TGTGCCAGTAGTCCGTCTCGGGGACGTGAACAGTATTTT
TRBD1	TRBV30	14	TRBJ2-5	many	CAWSAGTGGEGGYF	TGTGCCTGGAGTGCCGGGACAGGGGGCGAGGGGGGGTACTTC
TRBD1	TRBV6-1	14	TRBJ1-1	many	CASSATGGGTEAFF	TGTGCCAGCAGTGCCACAGGGGGGGGAACTGAAGCTTTCTTT
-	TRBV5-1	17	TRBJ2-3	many	CASSLVGRGASTDTQYF	TGCGCCAGCAGCTTGGTGGGACGGGGGGCAAGCACAGATACGCAGTATTTT
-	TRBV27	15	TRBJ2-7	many	CASSFKWTADYEQYF	TGTGCCAGCAGTTTTAAGTGGACAGCCGACTACGAGCAGTACTTC
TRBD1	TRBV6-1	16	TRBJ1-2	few	CASSYGTVLSDYGYTF	TGTGCCAGCAGCTATGGGACAGTCTTATCCGACTATGGCTACACCTTC
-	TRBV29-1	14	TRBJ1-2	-	CSVDSGFGNYGYTF	TGCAGCGTTGATTCGGGCTTTGGGAACTATGGCTACACCTTC
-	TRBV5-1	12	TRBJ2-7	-	CASSWGPYEQYF	TGCGCCAGCAGCTGGGGTCCCTACGAGCAGTACTTC
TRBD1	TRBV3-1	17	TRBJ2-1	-	CASSQDIGTGFPNEQFF	TGTGCCAGCAGCCAAGATATAGGGACAGGGTTTCCCAATGAGCAGTTCTTC
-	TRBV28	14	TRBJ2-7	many	CASSLLRSFYEQYF	TGTGCCAGCAGTTTGTTAAGGAGTTTCTACGAGCAGTACTTC
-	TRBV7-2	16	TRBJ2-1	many	CASSLPPKYSLPEQFF	TGTGCCAGCAGCTTACCCCCCAAGTACTCCCTCCCTGAGCAGTTCTTC
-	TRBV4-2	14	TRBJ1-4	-	CASSQTKGYEKLFF	TGTGCCAGCAGCCAGACCAAGGGCTATGAAAAACTGTTTTTT
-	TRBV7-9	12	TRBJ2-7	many	CASTDWQGVQYF	TGTGCCAGCACCGACTGGCAGGGTGTGCAGTACTTC
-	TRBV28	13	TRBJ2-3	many	CASSSTGLDTQYF	TGTGCCAGCAGTTCGACAGGTCTGGATACGCAGTATTTT
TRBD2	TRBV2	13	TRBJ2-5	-	CAIRAGLAETQYF	TGTGCCATCCGGGCGGGACTAGCGGAGACCCAGTACTTC
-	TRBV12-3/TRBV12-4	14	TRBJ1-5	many	CASSRDRLNQPQHF	TGTGCCAGCAGTCGAGACAGACTCAATCAGCCCCAGCATTTT
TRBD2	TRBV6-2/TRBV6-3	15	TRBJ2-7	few	CASSYRLAGSHEQYF	TGTGCCAGCAGTTACCGACTAGCGGGTTCCCACGAGCAGTACTTC
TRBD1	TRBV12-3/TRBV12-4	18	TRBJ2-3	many	CASSFGRGFRTDTDTQYF	TGTGCCAGCAGTTTCGGCAGGGGGTTTAGGACAGACACAGATACGCAGTATTTT
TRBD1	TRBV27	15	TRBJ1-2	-	CASSLQGGQGEGYTF	TGTGCCAGCAGTTTACAAGGGGGACAGGGAGAAGGATACACCTTC
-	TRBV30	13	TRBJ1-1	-	CAWSSRTADGAFF	TGTGCCTGGAGTAGCCGGACCGCGGATGGGGCTTTCTTT
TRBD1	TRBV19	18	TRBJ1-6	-	CARTVQGAISSYNSPLHF	TGTGCCAGGACAGTCCAGGGGGCTATAAGCTCCTATAATTCACCCCTCCACTTT
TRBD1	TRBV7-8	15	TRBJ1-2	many	CASRQEAGGAAGYTF	TGTGCCAGCAGACAAGAGGCAGGGGGCGCCGCTGGCTACACCTTC
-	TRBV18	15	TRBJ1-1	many	CASSPGVDSRAEAFF	TGTGCCAGCTCACCGGGGGTCGACAGTCGGGCTGAAGCTTTCTTT
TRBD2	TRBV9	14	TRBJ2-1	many	CASSITTSEGEQFF	TGTGCCAGCAGCATTACGACTAGCGAGGGTGAGCAGTTCTTC
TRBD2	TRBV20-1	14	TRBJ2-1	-	CSASEAGLDNEQFF	TGCAGTGCTAGTGAAGCGGGGCTGGACAATGAGCAGTTCTTC
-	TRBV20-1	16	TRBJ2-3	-	CSARSSGGVDPDTQYF	TGCAGTGCTAGGAGTAGTGGAGGGGTGGATCCAGATACGCAGTATTTT
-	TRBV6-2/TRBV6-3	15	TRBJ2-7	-	CASRTIQGRGYEQYF	TGTGCCAGCAGGACAATCCAGGGTCGTGGCTACGAGCAGTACTTC
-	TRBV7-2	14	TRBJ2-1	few	CASSLYEGLNEQFF	TGTGCCAGCAGCCTCTATGAGGGACTCAATGAGCAGTTCTTC
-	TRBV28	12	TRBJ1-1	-	CASSITNTEAFF	TGTGCCAGCAGTATTACGAACACTGAAGCTTTCTTT
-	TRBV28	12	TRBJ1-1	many	CASKDPNVEAFF	TGTGCCAGCAAGGACCCAAACGTGGAAGCTTTCTTT